This paragraph covers one T cell receptor beta chain sequence. Its antigen is not known. The CDR3 has 15 residues. Trimming cost V 6 bases and J 0 bases; bases outside gene matches: 4. The V gene's germline CDR1 is MNHNY and CDR2 SVGAGI (reference sequence). The sample comes from a study of radiation and T cells in renal cell carcinoma. Whole-study results and caveats: From baseline, blood top tumor clonotypes peaked at 2 weeks post-radiation.

Noted time point: baseline pretreatment blood. Treatment of the sample: 15 Gy SBRT to primary tumor, nephrectomy 4 weeks later. Blood was sampled at baseline, 2 weeks and 4 weeks after SBRT. The tumor was a clear cell renal cell carcinoma. Only in-frame clones appear in the TCRdb table, and some are missing; sequencing was by immunoSEQ multiplex PCR. The sample yields roughly 100,000 clones, 82% seen once. The TCR sequence derives from a man aged 60-69 years with renal cell carcinoma. The chain carries TRBV6-6 and TRBJ1-5; TRBD1 aligns across 8 bases. Sequenced here: blood, sampled from a patient whose treatment included radiotherapy and nephrectomy. The CDR3 protein is CASSNDRGSNQPQHF. The CDR3 bases are TGTGCCAGCAGCAACGACAGGGGTAGCAATCAGCCCCAGCATTTT.